Listed here are 32 T cell receptor beta chains from one sample, sequenced in a study of siplizumab effects on memory and regulatory T cells. Data came from immunoSEQ multiplex PCR; TCRdb stores just in-frame clones and leaves some out. The sample lists about 52,000 clones; about 97% were seen once. The sequenced sample was naive CD4+ T cells sorted from blood. Every receptor here comes from a human donor in good health.

The rearrangement links TRBV9 to TRBJ1-3, with a tentative D call TRBD1 (5 bases). Trimming left V 7 bases short and J 4 bases short, with 12 bases between. Germline lookup yields CDR1 SGDLS and CDR2 YYNGEE. The CDR3 covers 13 residues. In nucleotides, the CDR3 is TGTGCCAGCTCCCCGACAGCAGGAAACACCATATATTTT. Protein sequence: CASSPTAGNTIYF.

The rearrangement uses TRBV4-1 and TRBJ1-1, with a possible D match to TRBD1 (5 bases). CDR3 length: 15 residues. Trimming cost V 1 base and J 0 bases, with 9 bases left between them. From germline, CDR1 is MGHRA and CDR2 YSYEKL. The CDR3 DNA reads as TGCGCCAGCAGCCAAGGCCGGGGGATGAACACTGAAGCTTTCTTT. Protein: CASSQGRGMNTEAFF.

The chain recombines TRBV28 with TRBJ1-5; TRBD1 matches at 8 bases. CDR3 length equals 14 residues. Unmatched junction bases numbered 8, after V lost 7 bases and J lost 6 bases. The germline gives CDR1 MDHEN, CDR2 SYDVKM. In DNA, the CDR3 is TGTGCCAGCACCCACCGGGACAGGTCTCAGCCCCAGCATTTT. The encoded protein is CASTHRDRSQPQHF.

The CDR3 DNA follows: TGTGCCAGCAGCCCATTCGGGGGAAGCTACAATGAGCAGTTCTTC. Protein sequence: CASSPFGGSYNEQFF. This chain links TRBV5-5 with TRBJ2-1; tentatively, D is TRBD2 (6 bases). The ends were cut back, 4 bases at V and 3 bases at J, with 14 bases in the middle. The germline V gene has CDR1 SGHKS and CDR2 YYEKEE (reference sequence). The CDR3 loop spans 15 amino acids.

V usage is TRBV5-1 and J usage is TRBJ2-7; D is tentatively TRBD1 or TRBD2 (5 bases each). CDR3 length: 19 residues. Germline V gene data show CDR1 as SGHRS and CDR2 as YFSETQ. Deletions cut 2 bases from V and 3 bases from J, with 27 bases between. The CDR3: CASSLPPFSGLGTYYEQYF. As DNA, the CDR3 is TGCGCCAGCAGCTTACCCCCCTTTTCAGGATTAGGGACCTACTACGAGCAGTACTTC.

This chain links TRBV30 with TRBJ1-6, with D perhaps matching TRBD1 (5 bases). CDR3 length: 13 amino acids. Per the germline V gene, CDR1 is GTSNPN and CDR2 is SVGIG (reference sequence). V shed 0 bases and J shed 5 bases, with 5 bases lying between them. The CDR3 DNA follows: TGTGCCTGGAGTGTACAGGATAATTCACCCCTCCACTTT. Amino acid sequence: CAWSVQDNSPLHF. The variable domain in full, completed from reference TRBV30 and TRBJ1-6, reads SQTIHQWPATLVQPVGSPLSLECTVEGTSNPNLYWYRQAAGRGLQLLFYSVGIGQISSEVPQNLSASRPQDRQFILSSKKLLLSDSGFYLCAWSVQDNSPLHFGNGTRLTVT.

V usage is TRBV5-1 and J usage is TRBJ1-2; weak D call: TRBD1 (6 bases). CDR1 SGHRS and CDR2 YFSETQ come from the germline V gene. V lost 0 bases to trimming and J lost 4 bases, with 10 bases between them. This CDR3 region has 14 residues. CDR3 region: CASSLEQGVYGYTF. CDR3 sequence (DNA): TGCGCCAGCAGCTTGGAACAGGGAGTCTATGGCTACACCTTC.

J is TRBJ2-3 and V is TRBV18; 7 bases agree with TRBD2. V was pared by 2 bases and J by 0 bases, with 5 bases of the junction left unmatched. Germline CDR1 KGHSH, CDR2 LQKENI. This CDR3 contains 16 residues. Here the CDR3 DNA reads TGTGCCAGCTCACCAAAACTAGCGCATAGCACAGATACGCAGTATTTT. It encodes CASSPKLAHSTDTQYF.

The count of this clone is one. This chain joins TRBV12-5 and TRBJ2-5; 11 bases align to TRBD2. The CDR3 contains 15 residues. Trimming removed 0 bases from V and 3 bases from J; junction bases left unmatched: 0. CDR1 and CDR2 from the germline V gene are LGHNT and FRNRAP. The CDR3 here is CASGLVLAGEETQYF. CDR3 in DNA: TGTGCTAGTGGTTTGGTACTAGCGGGAGAAGAGACCCAGTACTTC.

The J gene is TRBJ2-4, the V gene TRBV19, with 11 bases identical to TRBD1. Trimming at V came to 8 bases and at J to 9 bases, leaving 3 bases not matched to a gene. This CDR3 region has 12 residues. The germline V gene has CDR1 LNHDA and CDR2 SQIVND (reference sequence). The CDR3 sequence: CASWDRGVIQYF. DNA for the CDR3: TGTGCCAGTTGGGACAGGGGGGTCATTCAGTACTTC.

The rearrangement links TRBV5-4 to TRBJ2-2; D may correspond to TRBD1 or TRBD2 (5 bases each). The ends were cut back, 4 bases at V and 5 bases at J, with 18 bases in the middle. Per germline, CDR1 SGHNT and CDR2 YYREEE (reference sequence). This CDR3 spans 16 amino acids. The CDR3 reads CASSSPPGPPTGELFF. CDR3 bases: TGTGCCAGCAGCAGTCCCCCGGGACCCCCAACCGGGGAGCTGTTTTTT.

The chain combines TRBV7-9 with TRBJ1-5; perhaps TRBD1 as D (5 bases). The CDR3 is made up of 15 amino acids. The germline V gene has CDR1 SEHNR and CDR2 FQNEAQ (reference sequence). V gave up 6 bases and J gave up 3 bases, with 15 bases separating them. The CDR3 region has the DNA TGTGCCAGCAGTTACGGGACTTCCAACAATCAGCCCCAGCATTTT. Residues: CASSYGTSNNQPQHF.

This clone was counted a single time. This chain uses TRBV5-1 with TRBJ2-7; no firm D call. The CDR3 length is 16 residues. Trimming pared 0 bases from V and 2 bases from J, leaving 15 bases between. Germline CDR1 and CDR2: SGHRS and YFSETQ. The CDR3 DNA reads TGCGCCAGCAGCTTGGACACTCGATCACACACCTACGAGCAGTACTTC. This sequence encodes CASSLDTRSHTYEQYF.

The CDR3 protein is CASSLGGTQYF. CDR3 sequence (DNA): TGTGCCAGCAGCTTGGGAGGGACCCAGTACTTC. The chain has TRBV7-2 and TRBJ2-5, with D possibly matching TRBD2 (6 bases). This CDR3 comprises 11 residues. Trimming removed 3 bases at V and 7 bases at J, with 6 bases between. Per the germline V gene, CDR1 is SGHTA and CDR2 is FQGNSA.

The chain links TRBV11-2 to TRBJ2-7, with TRBD1 as a possible D gene (6 bases). This CDR3 region has 15 residues. V gave up 5 bases and J gave up 0 bases, with 14 bases separating them. Germline V gives CDR1 SGHAT, CDR2 FQNNGV. The CDR3 is CASSGLRDTSYEQYF. CDR3 coding DNA: TGTGCCAGCAGCGGGCTAAGGGACACCTCCTACGAGCAGTACTTC.

This chain connects TRBV7-3 to TRBJ2-2; D remains unclear. From germline, CDR1 is SGHTA and CDR2 FQGTGA. V was clipped by 2 bases and J by 0 bases, with 7 bases between them. The length of the CDR3 is 15 residues. In nucleotides, the CDR3 is TGTGCCAGCAGCTTAGGGCACCCGAACACCGGGGAGCTGTTTTTT. It yields the protein CASSLGHPNTGELFF.

The V and J genes are TRBV5-1 and TRBJ2-3; 7 nucleotides line up with TRBD2. After removal of 4 bases from V and 0 bases from J, the junction contained 8 bases not matched to a gene. Germline values: CDR1 SGHRS, CDR2 YFSETQ. The CDR3 sequence is 16 residues long. The CDR3 DNA reads as TGCGCCAGCAGCCCCGGGGGGACTTGGAGCACAGATACGCAGTATTTT. This gives the protein CASSPGGTWSTDTQYF.

The chain couples TRBV6-6 to TRBJ2-7, with 10 bases matching TRBD2. Per germline, CDR1 MNHNY and CDR2 SVGAGI (reference sequence). V lost 7 bases to trimming and J lost 1 base; unmatched junction nucleotides: 10. This CDR3 is built from 16 residues. Here the CDR3 DNA reads TGTGCCAGCATGCGGCTAGCGGGAGTTACGTCCTACGAGCAGTACTTC. Protein sequence: CASMRLAGVTSYEQYF.

The chain recombines TRBV5-1 with TRBJ2-1; possible D gene TRBD2, 5 bases. CDR1 is SGHRS and CDR2 is YFSETQ in the germline V gene. There are 12 residues in the CDR3. Deletions cut 1 base from V and 10 bases from J, with 9 bases between. The CDR3 sequence is CASSLTRGEQFF. The CDR3 nucleotides read TGCGCCAGCAGCTTGACTCGAGGGGAGCAGTTCTTC.

The rearrangement joins TRBV6-5 to TRBJ2-7; D could derive from TRBD1 or TRBD2 (6 bases each). This CDR3 spans 13 amino acids. Germline V gene lookup returns CDR1 MNHEY and CDR2 SVGAGI. V lost 8 bases, J lost 5 bases, and 16 bases lay in between. The CDR3 spells CASAVRGVNEQYF. The CDR3 DNA is TGTGCCAGCGCCGTGAGGGGGGTCAACGAGCAGTACTTC.

The chain recombines TRBV10-3 with TRBJ1-6, with a tentative D call TRBD1 (5 bases). The CDR3 consists of 17 residues. Germline V lookup: CDR1 ENHRY, CDR2 SYGVKD. V lost 0 bases and J 7 bases, leaving 16 bases between the germline ends. The CDR3 bases are TGTGCCATCAGTGAGTCCCAGCGGCGGGGCCCCAATTCACCCCTCCACTTT. Protein sequence: CAISESQRRGPNSPLHF.

V gene TRBV2 combines with J gene TRBJ1-4; D perhaps matches TRBD1 (6 bases). CDR3 length: 15 amino acids. The V gene's germline CDR1 is SNHLY and CDR2 FYNNEI. Between the trimmed V and J ends, which lost 7 bases and 3 bases, there was a span of 15 bases. The CDR3 is CASKAQGLANEKLFF. CDR3 nucleotide sequence: TGTGCCAGCAAGGCGCAGGGGCTTGCTAATGAAAAACTGTTTTTT.

V is TRBV29-1 and J is TRBJ1-1, with D uncertain. The V gene lost 6 bases and the J gene lost 4 bases, with 3 bases spanning the gap. Germline loops: CDR1 SQVTM, CDR2 ANQGSEA. This CDR3 contains 9 residues. Here the CDR3 reads CSVGTEAFF. CDR3 sequence (DNA): TGCAGCGTGGGCACTGAAGCTTTCTTT.

J is TRBJ1-3 and V is TRBV25-1; a weak D match, TRBD1 (5 bases). Between the trimmed V and J ends, which lost 0 bases and 0 bases, there was a span of 12 bases. The CDR3 covers 17 residues. Germline CDR1 is MGHDK and CDR2 is SYGVNS. This CDR3 reads CASSEYGGANSGNTIYF. CDR3 DNA: TGTGCCAGCAGTGAATACGGAGGGGCGAACTCTGGAAACACCATATATTTT.

CDR3 in DNA: TGTGCCAGCAGCGTAGGACCTCTACTAAACAATGAGCAGTTCTTC. It is translated as CASSVGPLLNNEQFF. The chain uses TRBV9 and TRBJ2-1; D is uncertain. The CDR3 sequence is 15 residues long. Germline V gene lookup returns CDR1 SGDLS and CDR2 YYNGEE. V dropped 0 bases and J dropped 5 bases, with 12 bases sitting between them.

V gene TRBV29-1 combines with J gene TRBJ2-7, with D perhaps matching TRBD2 (5 bases). This CDR3 is built from 13 residues. Germline CDR1 is SQVTM and CDR2 is ANQGSEA. Trimming removed 7 bases at V and 2 bases at J, with 15 bases between. CDR3 nucleotides: TGCAGCGCCGGGGAGCCCGTAACCTACGAGCAGTACTTC. This gives the protein CSAGEPVTYEQYF.

The chain couples TRBV10-3 to TRBJ2-7; TRBD1 is a possible D gene (5 bases). The germline gives CDR1 ENHRY, CDR2 SYGVKD. This CDR3 has 14 amino acids. Trimming left V 2 bases short and J 6 bases short, with 14 bases between. DNA for the CDR3: TGTGCCATCAGTGAGCTCCCCCAGGGCTCCGAGCAGTACTTC. It specifies CAISELPQGSEQYF.

The rearrangement uses TRBV4-3 and TRBJ2-3; 8 bases align to TRBD1. Germline lookup yields CDR1 LGHNA and CDR2 YSLEER. The CDR3 runs to 15 residues. Trimming cost V 4 bases and J 2 bases; bases outside gene matches: 5. This chain's CDR3 is CASSPGDRYTDTQYF. CDR3 coding DNA: TGCGCCAGCAGCCCGGGGGACAGGTACACAGATACGCAGTATTTT.

CDR3 residues: CASSQDGLAGVDTQYF. CDR3 DNA: TGCGCCAGCAGCCAAGATGGGCTAGCGGGAGTTGATACGCAGTATTTT. The chain employs TRBV4-3 and TRBJ2-3, with 10 bases aligning to TRBD2. Germline lookup yields CDR1 LGHNA and CDR2 YSLEER. CDR3 length equals 16 residues. Trimming at V came to 0 bases and at J to 6 bases, leaving 6 bases not matched to a gene.

A single count supports this clone. This chain joins TRBV4-1 and TRBJ2-7; the D is unclear. CDR1 and CDR2 from the germline V gene are MGHRA and YSYEKL. V was pared by 3 bases and J by 3 bases, with 9 bases between. This CDR3 region has 13 residues. The CDR3 sequence is CASSQELIYEQYF. CDR3 DNA: TGCGCCAGCAGCCAGGAACTGATCTACGAGCAGTACTTC.

V usage is TRBV18 and J usage is TRBJ2-3, with 10 bases identical to TRBD2. Trimming cost V 6 bases and J 0 bases; bases outside gene matches: 6. This CDR3 is built from 16 residues. Germline-derived CDR1 and CDR2 are KGHSH and LQKENI. CDR3 nucleotides: TGTGCCAGCTCGCTTACGACTAGCGGGAGCACAGATACGCAGTATTTT. Translating gives CASSLTTSGSTDTQYF.

This rearrangement joins TRBV10-3 to TRBJ2-7; D remains ambiguous. V lost 6 bases and J lost 0, with 15 bases in between. Germline values: CDR1 ENHRY, CDR2 SYGVKD. This CDR3 region has 15 residues. For the CDR3, the DNA is TGTGCCATCAGAGATCCGGGTCATAGCTCCTACGAGCAGTACTTC. Its protein product is CAIRDPGHSSYEQYF.